Sequencing of this TCR beta chain was carried out in a study of response to subunit inactivated influenza vaccine. The study's findings and limits: The authors offered the suggestion that each seasonal influenza vaccination recruits few new T cells.

Turning to this clonotype: Its antigen is still unknown.

In TCRdb, the RT-PCR reads were re-called with MiXCR into one record per CDR3 protein. The repertoire holds more than 700,000 distinct CDR3 sequences, with 21% as singletons. The sequence came from a man over 45 who received an inactivated influenza vaccine. Sequences were derived from PBMCs from blood, sampled about 5 days after vaccination.

The DNA for the CDR3 is TGTGCCAGCAGTTACCGACAGTACACAGATACGCAGTATTTT. This gives the protein CASSYRQYTDTQYF. The gene calls are TRBV6-2 or TRBV6-3 and TRBJ2-3; TRBD1 is a possible D gene (5 bases). The CDR3 is 14 residues long. V shed 2 bases and J shed 2 bases, with 8 bases lying between them. Germline CDR1 is MNHEY and CDR2 is SVGEGT.